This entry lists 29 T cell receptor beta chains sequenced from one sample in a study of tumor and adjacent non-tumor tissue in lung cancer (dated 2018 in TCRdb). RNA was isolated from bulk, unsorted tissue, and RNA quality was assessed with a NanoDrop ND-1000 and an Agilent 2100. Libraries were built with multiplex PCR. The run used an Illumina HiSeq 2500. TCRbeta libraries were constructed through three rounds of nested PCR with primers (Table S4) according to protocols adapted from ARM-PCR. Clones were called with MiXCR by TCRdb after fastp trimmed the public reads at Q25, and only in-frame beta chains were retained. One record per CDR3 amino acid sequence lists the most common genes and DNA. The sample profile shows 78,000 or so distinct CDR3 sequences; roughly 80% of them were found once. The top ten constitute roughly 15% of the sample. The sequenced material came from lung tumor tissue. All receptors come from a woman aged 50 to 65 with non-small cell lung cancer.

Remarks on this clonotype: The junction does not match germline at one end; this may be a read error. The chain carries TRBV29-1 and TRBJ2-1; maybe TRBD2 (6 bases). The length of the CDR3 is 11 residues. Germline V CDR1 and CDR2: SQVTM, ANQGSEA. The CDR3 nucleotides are TGCAGTGTTGTGGTCGGGAGTGGGCAGTTATTC. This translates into CSVVVGSGQLF.

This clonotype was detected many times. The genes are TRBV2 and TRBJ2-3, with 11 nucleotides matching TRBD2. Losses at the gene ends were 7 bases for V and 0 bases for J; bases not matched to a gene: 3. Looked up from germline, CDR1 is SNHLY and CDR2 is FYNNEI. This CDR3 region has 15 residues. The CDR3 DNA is TGTGCCAGCAAAAGACTAGCGGGAAGCACAGATACGCAGTATTTT. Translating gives CASKRLAGSTDTQYF.

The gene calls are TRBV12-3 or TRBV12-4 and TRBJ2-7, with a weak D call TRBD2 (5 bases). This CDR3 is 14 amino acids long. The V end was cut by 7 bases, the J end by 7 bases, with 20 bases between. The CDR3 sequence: CASNWGEAAREQYF. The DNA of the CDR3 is TGTGCCAGCAACTGGGGAGAGGCGGCAAGGGAGCAGTACTTC.

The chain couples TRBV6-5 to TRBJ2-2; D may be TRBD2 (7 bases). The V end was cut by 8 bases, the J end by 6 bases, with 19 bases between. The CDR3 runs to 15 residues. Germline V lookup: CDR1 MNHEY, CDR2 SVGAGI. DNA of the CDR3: TGTGCCAGCCGAAGGGGGGGGTTGTCGGCCGGGGAGCTGTTTTTT. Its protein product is CASRRGGLSAGELFF.

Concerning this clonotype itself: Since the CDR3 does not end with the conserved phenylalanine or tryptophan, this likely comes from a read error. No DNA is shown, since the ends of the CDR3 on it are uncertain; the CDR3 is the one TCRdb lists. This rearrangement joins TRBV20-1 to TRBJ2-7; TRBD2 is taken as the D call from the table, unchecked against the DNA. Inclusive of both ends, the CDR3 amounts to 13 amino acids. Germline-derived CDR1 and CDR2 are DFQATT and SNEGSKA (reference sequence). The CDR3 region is CSANRDSLFERYL.

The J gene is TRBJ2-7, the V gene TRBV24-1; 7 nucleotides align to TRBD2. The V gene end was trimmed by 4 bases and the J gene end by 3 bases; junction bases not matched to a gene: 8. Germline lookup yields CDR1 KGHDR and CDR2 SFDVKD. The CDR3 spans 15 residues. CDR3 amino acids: CATSESKTSCYEQYF. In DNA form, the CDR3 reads TGTGCCACCAGTGAATCCAAGACTAGCTGCTACGAGCAGTACTTC.

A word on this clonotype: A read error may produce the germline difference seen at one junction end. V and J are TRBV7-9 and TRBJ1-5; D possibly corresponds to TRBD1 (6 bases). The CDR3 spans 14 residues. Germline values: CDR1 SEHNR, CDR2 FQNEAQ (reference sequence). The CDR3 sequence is CVSSLGAGKQPQHF. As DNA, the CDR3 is TGTGTCAGCAGCTTGGGGGCAGGGAAGCAGCCCCAGCATTTT.

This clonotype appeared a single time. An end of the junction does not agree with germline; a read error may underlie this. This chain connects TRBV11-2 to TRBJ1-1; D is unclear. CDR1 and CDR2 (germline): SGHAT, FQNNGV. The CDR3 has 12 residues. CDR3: CASRSRFTEAFF. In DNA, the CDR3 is TGTGCGAGCAGATCACGGTTCACTGAAGCATTCTTT.

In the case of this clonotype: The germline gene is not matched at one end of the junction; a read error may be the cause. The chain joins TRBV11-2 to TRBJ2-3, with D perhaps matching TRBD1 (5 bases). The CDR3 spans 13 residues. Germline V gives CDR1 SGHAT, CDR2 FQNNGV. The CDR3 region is CVSSLGGADTQYF. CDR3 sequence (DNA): TGTGTCAGCAGTTTAGGTGGGGCGGATACGCAGTATTTT.

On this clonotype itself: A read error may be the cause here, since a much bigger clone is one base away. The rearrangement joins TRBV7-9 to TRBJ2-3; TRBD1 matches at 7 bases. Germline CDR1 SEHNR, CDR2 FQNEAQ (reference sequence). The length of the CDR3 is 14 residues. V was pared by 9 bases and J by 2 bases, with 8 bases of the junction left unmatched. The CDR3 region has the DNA TGTGCCAGGAGCAACACAGGGGACACAGATACGCAGTATTTT. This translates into CARSNTGDTDTQYF.

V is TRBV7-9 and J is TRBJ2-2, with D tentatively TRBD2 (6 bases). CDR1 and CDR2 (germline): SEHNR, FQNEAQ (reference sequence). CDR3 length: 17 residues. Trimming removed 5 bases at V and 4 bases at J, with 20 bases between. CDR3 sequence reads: CASSPPAGCGFTGELFF. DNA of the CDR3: TGTGCCAGCAGCCCTCCCGCGGGGTGTGGTTTCACCGGGGAGCTGTTTTTT.

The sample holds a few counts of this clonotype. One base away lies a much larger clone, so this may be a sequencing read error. CDR3 region: CVTSGGSAEQYF. CDR3 DNA sequence: TGTGTCACCTCTGGGGGAAGTGCCGAGCAGTACTTC. The genes are TRBV28 and TRBJ2-7; D possibly matches TRBD1 or TRBD2 (5 bases each). Looked up from germline, CDR1 is MDHEN and CDR2 is SYDVKM. This CDR3 contains 12 residues.

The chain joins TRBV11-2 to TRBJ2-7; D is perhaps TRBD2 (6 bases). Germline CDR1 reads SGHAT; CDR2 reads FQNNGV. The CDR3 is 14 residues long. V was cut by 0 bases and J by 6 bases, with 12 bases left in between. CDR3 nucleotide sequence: TGTGCCAGCAGCTTAGATCCCGGGAGCAGCGAGCAGTACGTC. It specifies CASSLDPGSSEQYV.

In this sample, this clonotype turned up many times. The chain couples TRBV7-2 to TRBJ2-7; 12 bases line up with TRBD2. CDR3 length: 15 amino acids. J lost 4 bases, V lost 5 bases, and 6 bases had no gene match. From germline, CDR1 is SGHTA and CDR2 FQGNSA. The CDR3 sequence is CASSPTSGRIYEQYF. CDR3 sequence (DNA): TGTGCCAGCAGCCCAACTAGCGGGAGGATTTACGAGCAGTACTTC.

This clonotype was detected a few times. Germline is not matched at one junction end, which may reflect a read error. The chain's CDR3 is CSVPRDTQETQCF. The CDR3 bases are TGCAGCGTTCCCCGGGACACACAAGAGACCCAGTGCTTC. The chain employs TRBV29-1 and TRBJ2-5, with D possibly TRBD1 on 6 matching bases. Germline lookup yields CDR1 SQVTM and CDR2 ANQGSEA. The length of the CDR3 is 13 residues.

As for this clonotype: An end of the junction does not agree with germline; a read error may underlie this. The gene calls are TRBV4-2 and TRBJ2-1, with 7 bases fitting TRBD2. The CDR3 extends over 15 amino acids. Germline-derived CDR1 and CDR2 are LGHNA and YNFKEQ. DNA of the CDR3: TGTACCAGCAGCCAATCCCTAGCGGAGTTAGTTGAGCAGTTCTTC. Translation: CTSSQSLAELVEQFF.

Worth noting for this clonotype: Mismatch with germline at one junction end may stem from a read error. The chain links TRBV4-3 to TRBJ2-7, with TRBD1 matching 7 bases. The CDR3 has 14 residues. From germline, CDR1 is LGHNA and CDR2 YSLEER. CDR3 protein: CASSQTDRTFEQYF. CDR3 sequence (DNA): TGCGCCAGTAGCCAAACGGACAGGACCTTCGAGCAGTACTTC.

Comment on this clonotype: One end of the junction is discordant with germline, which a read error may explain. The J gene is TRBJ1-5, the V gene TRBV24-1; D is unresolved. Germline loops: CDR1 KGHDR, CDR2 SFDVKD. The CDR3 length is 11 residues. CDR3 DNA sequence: TGTGCAATGCTACGGGATCAGCCCCAGCAGTTT. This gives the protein CAMLRDQPQQF.

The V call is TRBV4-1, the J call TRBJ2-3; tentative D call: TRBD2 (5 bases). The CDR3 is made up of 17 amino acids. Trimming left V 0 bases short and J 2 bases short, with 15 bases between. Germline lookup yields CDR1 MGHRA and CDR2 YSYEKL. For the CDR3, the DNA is TGCGCCAGCAGCCAAGAACCTTCTAGCCGAAACACAGATACGCAGTATTTT. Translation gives CASSQEPSSRNTDTQYF.

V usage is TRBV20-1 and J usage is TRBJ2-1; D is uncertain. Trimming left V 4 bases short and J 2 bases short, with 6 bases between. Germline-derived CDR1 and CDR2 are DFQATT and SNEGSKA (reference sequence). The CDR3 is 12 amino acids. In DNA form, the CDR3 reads TGCAGTGCTACGCCTACCTACAATGAGCAGTTCTTC. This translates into CSATPTYNEQFF.

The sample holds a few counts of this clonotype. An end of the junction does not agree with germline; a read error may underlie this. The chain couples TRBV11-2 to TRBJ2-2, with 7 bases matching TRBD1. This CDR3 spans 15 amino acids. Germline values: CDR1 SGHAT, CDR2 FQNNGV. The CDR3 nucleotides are TGTGCCAGCAGCCCCGGCAGGCGGAACACAGGGGACCTGTTTTTT. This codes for CASSPGRRNTGDLFF.

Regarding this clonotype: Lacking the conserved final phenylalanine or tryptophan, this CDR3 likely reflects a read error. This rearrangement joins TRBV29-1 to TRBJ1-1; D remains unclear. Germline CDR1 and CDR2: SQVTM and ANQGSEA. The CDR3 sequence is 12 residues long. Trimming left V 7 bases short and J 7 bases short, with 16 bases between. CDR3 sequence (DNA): TGCAGCGCTGTTACTTCGGCCCATGAAGCTTTCTAT. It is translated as CSAVTSAHEAFY.

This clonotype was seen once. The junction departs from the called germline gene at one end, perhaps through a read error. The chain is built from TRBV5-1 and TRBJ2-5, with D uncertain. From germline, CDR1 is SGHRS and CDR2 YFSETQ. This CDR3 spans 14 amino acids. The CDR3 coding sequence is TGCGCCAGCAGCCCCGAGACATCCCAAGAAACCCAGTACTTC. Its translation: CASSPETSQETQYF.

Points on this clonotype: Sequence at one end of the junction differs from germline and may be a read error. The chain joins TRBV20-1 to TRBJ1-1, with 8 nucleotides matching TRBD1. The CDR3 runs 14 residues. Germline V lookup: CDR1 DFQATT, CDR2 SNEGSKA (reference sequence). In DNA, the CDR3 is TGCTGTGCCTTGTCCGGGACAGGTCGTAGGAATGCTTTCTTT. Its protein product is CCALSGTGRRNAFF.

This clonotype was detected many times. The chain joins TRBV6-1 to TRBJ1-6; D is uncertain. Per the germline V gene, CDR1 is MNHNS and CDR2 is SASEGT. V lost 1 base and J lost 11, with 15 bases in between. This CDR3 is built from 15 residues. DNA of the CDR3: TGTGCCAGCAGTGAAGATCCCAACAGTAGGACACCCCTCCACTTT. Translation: CASSEDPNSRTPLHF.

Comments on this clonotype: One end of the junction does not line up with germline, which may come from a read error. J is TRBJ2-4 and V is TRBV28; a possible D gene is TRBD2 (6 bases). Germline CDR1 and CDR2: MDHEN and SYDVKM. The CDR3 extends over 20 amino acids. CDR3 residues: CASSLFFTSGRLLANNIQYF. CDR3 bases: TGTGCCAGCAGTCTATTTTTTACTAGTGGGAGGCTCCTAGCCAATAACATTCAGTATTTC.

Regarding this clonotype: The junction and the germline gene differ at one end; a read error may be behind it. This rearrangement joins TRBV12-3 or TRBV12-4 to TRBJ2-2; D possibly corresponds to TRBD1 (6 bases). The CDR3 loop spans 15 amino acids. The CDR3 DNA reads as TGTGCCAGCAGTTTGAAAGAGGGGGTTATCGGGGAGCTATTTTTT. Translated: CASSLKEGVIGELFF.

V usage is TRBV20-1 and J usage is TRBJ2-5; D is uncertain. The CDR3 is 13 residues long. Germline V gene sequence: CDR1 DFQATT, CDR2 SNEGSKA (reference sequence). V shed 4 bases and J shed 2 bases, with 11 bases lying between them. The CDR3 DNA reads TGCAGTGCTAATGTAGGGTCACAAGAGACCCAGTACTTC. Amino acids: CSANVGSQETQYF.

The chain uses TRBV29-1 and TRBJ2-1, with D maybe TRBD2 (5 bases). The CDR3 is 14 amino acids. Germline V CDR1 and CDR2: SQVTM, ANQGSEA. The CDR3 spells CRFELYGVYNEQFF. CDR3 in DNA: TGCCGCTTTGAACTCTACGGGGTCTACAATGAGCAGTTCTTC.